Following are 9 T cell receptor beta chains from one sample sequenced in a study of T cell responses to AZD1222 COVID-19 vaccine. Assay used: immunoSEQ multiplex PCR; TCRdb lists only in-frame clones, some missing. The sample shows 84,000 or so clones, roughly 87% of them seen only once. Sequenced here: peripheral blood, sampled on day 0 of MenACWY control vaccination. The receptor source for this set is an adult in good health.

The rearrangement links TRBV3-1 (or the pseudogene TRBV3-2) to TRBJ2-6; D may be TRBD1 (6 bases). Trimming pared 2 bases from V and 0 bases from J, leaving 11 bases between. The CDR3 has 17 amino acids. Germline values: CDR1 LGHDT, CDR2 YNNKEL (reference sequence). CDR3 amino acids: CASSQLLGGSGANVLTF. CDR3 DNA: TGTGCCAGCAGCCAACTCCTAGGGGGCTCTGGGGCCAACGTCCTGACTTTC.

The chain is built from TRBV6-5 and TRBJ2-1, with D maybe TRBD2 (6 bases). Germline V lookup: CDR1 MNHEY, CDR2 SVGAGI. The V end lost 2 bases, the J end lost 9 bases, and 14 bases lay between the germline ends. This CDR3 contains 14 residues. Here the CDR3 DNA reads TGTGCCAGCAGTTACGGCTCTTTGGGGGGTGAGCAGTTCTTC. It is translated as CASSYGSLGGEQFF.

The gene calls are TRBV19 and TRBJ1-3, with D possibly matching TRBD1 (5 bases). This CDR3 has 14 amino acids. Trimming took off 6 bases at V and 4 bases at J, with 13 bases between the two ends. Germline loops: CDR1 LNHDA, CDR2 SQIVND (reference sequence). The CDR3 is CASSRDGWGNTIYF. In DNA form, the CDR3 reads TGTGCCAGTAGCAGGGACGGATGGGGAAACACCATATATTTT.

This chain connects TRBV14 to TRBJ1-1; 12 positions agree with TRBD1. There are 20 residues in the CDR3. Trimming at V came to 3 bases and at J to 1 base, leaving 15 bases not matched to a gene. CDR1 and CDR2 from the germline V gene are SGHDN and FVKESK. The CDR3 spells CASSQSPGQGAQAENTEAFF. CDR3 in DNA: TGTGCCAGCAGCCAGAGTCCGGGACAGGGGGCTCAGGCGGAGAACACTGAAGCTTTCTTT.

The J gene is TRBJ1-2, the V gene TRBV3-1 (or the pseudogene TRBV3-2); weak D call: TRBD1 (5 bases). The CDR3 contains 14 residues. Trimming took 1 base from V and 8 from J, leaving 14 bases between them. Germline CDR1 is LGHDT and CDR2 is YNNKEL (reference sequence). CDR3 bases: TGTGCCAGCAGCCAAGGACAGTTACCTTCCGGCTACACCTTC. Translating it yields CASSQGQLPSGYTF.

The CDR3 region has the DNA TGTGCCAGCAGTTACCCCCCACCGACCAATGAGCAGTTCTTC. Translation gives CASSYPPPTNEQFF. This sequence joins TRBV6-6 and TRBJ2-1; D remains ambiguous. The CDR3 has 14 residues. The germline V gene has CDR1 MNHNY and CDR2 SVGAGI (reference sequence). Trimming took 2 bases from V and 6 from J, leaving 11 bases between them.

The CDR3 here is CASSPTGTYRTSTDTQYF. As DNA, the CDR3 is TGTGCCAGCAGCCCTACCGGGACGTATCGGACCAGCACAGATACGCAGTATTTT. The chain uses TRBV7-8 and TRBJ2-3, with D tentatively TRBD1 or TRBD2 (5 bases each). CDR3 length equals 18 residues. Trimming pared 5 bases from V and 0 bases from J, leaving 21 bases between. Looked up from germline, CDR1 is SGHVS and CDR2 is FQNEAQ.

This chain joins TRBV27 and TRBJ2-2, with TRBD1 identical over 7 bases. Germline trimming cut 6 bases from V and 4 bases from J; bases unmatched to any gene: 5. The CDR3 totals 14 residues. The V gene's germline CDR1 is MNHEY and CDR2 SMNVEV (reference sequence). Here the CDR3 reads CASRQGVLTGELFF. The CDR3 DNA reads TGTGCCAGCAGGCAGGGGGTTCTCACCGGGGAGCTGTTTTTT.

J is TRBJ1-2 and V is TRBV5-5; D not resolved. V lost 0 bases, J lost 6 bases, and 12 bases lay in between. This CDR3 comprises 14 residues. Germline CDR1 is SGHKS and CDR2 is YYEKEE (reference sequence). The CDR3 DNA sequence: TGTGCCAGCAGCTTGGCGGCACCTCAGGATGGCTACACCTTC. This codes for CASSLAAPQDGYTF.